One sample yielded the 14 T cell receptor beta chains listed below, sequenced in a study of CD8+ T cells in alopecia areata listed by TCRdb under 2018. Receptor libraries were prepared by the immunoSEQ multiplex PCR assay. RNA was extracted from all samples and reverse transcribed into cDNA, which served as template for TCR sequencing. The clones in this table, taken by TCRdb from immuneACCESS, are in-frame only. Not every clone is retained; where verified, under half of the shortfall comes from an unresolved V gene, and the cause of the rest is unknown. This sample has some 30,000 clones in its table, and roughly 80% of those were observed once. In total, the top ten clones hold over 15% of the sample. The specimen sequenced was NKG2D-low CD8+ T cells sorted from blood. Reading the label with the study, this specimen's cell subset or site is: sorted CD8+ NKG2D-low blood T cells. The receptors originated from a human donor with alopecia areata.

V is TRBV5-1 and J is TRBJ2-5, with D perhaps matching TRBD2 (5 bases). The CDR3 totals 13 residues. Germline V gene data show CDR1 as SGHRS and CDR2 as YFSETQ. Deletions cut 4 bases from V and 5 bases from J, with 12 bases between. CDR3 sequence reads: CASSPDSGETQYF. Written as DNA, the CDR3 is TGCGCCAGCAGCCCGGACTCCGGGGAGACCCAGTACTTC. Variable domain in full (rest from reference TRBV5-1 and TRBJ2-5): KAGVTQTPRYLIKTRGQQVTLSCSPISGHRSVSWYQQTPGQGLQFLFEYFSETQRNKGNFPGRFSGRQFSNSRSEMNVSTLELGDSALYLCASSPDSGETQYFGPGTRLLVL.

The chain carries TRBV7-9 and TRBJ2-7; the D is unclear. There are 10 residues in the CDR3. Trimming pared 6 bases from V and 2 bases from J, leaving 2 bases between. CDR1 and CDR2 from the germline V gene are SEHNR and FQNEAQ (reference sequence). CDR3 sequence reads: CASRTYEQYF. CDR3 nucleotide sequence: TGTGCCAGCAGGACCTACGAGCAGTACTTC.

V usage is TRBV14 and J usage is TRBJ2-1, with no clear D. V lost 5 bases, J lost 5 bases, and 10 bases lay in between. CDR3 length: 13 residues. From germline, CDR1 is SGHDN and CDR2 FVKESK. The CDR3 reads CASSSSLNNEQFF. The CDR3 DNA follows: TGTGCCAGCAGCAGTTCCCTGAACAATGAGCAGTTCTTC.

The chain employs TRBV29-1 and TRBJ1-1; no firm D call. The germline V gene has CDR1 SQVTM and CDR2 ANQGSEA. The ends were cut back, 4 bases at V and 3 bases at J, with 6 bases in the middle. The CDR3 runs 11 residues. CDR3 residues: CSVGTDTEAFF. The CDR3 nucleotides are TGCAGCGTTGGTACAGACACTGAAGCTTTCTTT.

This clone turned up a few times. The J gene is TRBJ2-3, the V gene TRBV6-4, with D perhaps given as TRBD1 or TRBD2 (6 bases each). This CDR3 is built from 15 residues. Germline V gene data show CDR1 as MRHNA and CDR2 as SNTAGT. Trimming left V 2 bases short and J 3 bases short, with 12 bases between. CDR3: CASSDLGGTTDTQYF. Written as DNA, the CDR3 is TGTGCCAGCAGTGACCTTGGGGGGACAACAGATACGCAGTATTTT.

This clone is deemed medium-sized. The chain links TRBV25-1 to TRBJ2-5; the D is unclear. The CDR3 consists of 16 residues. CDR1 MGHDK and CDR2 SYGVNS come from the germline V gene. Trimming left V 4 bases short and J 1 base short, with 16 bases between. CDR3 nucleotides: TGTGCCAGCAGTGCGGGTAATCACGGAATCCAAGAGACCCAGTACTTC. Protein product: CASSAGNHGIQETQYF.

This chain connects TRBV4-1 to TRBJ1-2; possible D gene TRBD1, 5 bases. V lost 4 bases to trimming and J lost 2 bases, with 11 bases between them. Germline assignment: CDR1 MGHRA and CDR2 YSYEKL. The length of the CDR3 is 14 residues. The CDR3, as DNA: TGCGCCAGCAGCCCGCGGGACGGGAACTATGGCTACACCTTC. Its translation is CASSPRDGNYGYTF.

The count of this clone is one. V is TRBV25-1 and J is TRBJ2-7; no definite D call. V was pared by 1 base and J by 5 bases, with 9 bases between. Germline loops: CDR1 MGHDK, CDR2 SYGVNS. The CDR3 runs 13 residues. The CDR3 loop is CASSELAVDEQYF. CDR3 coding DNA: TGTGCCAGCAGTGAATTGGCGGTCGACGAGCAGTACTTC.

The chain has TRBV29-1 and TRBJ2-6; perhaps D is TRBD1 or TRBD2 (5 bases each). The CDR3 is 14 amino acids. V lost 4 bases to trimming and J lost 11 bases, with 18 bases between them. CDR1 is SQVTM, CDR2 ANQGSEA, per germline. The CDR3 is CSVGTGTHLYVLTF. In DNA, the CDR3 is TGCAGCGTTGGAACCGGGACCCACCTCTACGTCCTGACTTTC.

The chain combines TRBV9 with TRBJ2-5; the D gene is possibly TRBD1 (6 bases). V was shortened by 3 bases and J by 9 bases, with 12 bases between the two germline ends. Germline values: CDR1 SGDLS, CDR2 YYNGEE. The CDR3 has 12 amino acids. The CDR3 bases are TGTGCCAGCAGCGACCTCGCAGGGGCCCAGTACTTC. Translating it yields CASSDLAGAQYF.

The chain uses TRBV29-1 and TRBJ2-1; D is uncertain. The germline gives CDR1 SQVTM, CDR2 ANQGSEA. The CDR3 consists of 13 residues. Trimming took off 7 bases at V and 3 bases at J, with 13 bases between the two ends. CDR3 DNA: TGCAGCGCACTTCGGACGGACTACAATGAGCAGTTCTTC. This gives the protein CSALRTDYNEQFF.

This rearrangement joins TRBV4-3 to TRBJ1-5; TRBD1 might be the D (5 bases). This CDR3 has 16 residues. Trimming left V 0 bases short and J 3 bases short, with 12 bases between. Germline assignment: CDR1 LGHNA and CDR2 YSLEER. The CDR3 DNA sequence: TGCGCCAGCAGCCAAGACATAGGACAAATCAATCAGCCCCAGCATTTT. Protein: CASSQDIGQINQPQHF.

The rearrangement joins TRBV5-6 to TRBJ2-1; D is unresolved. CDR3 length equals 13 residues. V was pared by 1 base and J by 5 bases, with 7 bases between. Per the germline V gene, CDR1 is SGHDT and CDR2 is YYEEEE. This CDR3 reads CASSLSVNNEQFF. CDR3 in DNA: TGTGCCAGCAGCTTGTCAGTTAACAATGAGCAGTTCTTC.

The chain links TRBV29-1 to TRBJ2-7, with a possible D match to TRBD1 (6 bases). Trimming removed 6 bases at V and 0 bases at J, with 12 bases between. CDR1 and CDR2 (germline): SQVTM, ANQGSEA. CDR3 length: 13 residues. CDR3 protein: CSVVQGASYEQYF. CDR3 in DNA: TGCAGCGTCGTACAGGGAGCCTCCTACGAGCAGTACTTC.